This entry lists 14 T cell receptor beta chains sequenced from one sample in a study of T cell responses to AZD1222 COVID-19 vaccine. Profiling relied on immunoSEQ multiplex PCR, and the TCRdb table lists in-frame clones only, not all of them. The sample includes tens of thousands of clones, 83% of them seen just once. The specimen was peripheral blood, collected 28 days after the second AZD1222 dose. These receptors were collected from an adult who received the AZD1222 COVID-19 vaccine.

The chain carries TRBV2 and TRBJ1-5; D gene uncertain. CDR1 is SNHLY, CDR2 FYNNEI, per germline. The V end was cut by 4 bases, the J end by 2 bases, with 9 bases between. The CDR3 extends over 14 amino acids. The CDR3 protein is CASSAREGNQPQHF. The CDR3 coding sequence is TGTGCCAGCAGTGCAAGGGAGGGCAATCAGCCCCAGCATTTT.

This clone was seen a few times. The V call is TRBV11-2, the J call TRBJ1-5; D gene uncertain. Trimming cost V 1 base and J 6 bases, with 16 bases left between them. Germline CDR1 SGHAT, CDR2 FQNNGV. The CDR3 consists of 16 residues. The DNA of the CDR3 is TGTGCCAGCAGCTTAGGAGAAGGGAGGTTGAGTCAGCCCCAGCATTTT. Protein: CASSLGEGRLSQPQHF.

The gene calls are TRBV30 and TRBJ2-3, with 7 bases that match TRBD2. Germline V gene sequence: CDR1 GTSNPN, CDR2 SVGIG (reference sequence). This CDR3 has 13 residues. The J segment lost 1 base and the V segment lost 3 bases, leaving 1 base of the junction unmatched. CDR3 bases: TGTGCCTGGAGCGCGGGAGGCACAGATACGCAGTATTTT. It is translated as CAWSAGGTDTQYF.

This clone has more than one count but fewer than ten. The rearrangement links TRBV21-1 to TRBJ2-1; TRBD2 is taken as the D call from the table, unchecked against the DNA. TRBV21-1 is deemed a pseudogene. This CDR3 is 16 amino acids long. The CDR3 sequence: CATQSTSGSSYNEQFF. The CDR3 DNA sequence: TGTGCCACCCAGTCCACTAGCGGGAGCTCCTACAATGAGCAGTTCTTC.

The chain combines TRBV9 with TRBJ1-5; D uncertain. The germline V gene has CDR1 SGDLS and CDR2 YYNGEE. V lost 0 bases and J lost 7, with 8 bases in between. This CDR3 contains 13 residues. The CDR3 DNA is TGTGCCAGCAGCGTAGCTCCGCAACAGCCCCAGCATTTT. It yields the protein CASSVAPQQPQHF.

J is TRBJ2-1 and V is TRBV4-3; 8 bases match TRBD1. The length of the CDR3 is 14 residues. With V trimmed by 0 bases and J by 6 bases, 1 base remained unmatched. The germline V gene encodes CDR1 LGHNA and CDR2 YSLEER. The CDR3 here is CASSQDQGANEQFF. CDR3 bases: TGCGCCAGCAGCCAAGATCAGGGGGCCAATGAGCAGTTCTTC.

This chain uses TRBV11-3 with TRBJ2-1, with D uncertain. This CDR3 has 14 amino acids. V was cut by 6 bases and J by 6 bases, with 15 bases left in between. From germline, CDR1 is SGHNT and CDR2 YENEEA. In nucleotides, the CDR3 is TGTGCCAGCAGTTATGGTGAGCTTGGCAATGAGCAGTTCTTC. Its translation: CASSYGELGNEQFF.

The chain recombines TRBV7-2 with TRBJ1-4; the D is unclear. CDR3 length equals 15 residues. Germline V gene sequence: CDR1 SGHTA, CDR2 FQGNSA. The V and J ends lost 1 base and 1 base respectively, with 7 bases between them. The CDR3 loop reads CASSLGGKTNEKLFF. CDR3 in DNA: TGTGCCAGCAGCTTAGGGGGTAAAACTAATGAAAAACTGTTTTTT.

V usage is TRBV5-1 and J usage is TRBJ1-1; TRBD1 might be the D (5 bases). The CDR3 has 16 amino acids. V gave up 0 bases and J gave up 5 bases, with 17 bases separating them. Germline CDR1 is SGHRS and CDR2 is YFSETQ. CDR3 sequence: CASSLDARGTGTEAFF. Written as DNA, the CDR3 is TGCGCCAGCAGCTTGGATGCGAGGGGTACAGGTACTGAAGCTTTCTTT.

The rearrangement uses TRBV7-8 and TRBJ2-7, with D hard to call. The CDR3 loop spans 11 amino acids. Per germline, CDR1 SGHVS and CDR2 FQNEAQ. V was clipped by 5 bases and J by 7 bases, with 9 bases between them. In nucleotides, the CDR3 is TGTGCCAGCAGCCGTGGTTGGGAGCAGTACTTC. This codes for CASSRGWEQYF.

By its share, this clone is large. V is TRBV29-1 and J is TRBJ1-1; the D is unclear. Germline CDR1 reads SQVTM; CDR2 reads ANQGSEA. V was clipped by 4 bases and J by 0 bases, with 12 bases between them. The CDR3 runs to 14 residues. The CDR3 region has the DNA TGCAGCGTTGTGGGTGGCTTCATGAACACTGAAGCTTTCTTT. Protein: CSVVGGFMNTEAFF.

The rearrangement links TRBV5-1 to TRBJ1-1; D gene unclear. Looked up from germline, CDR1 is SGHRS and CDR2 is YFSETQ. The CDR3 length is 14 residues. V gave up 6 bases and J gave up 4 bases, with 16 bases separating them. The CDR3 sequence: CASTVGQIGTEAFF. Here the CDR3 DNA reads TGCGCCAGCACCGTCGGTCAGATAGGCACTGAAGCTTTCTTT.

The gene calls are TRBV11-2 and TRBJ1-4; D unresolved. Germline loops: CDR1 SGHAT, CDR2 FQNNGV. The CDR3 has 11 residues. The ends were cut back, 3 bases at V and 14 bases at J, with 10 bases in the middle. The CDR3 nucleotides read TGTGCCAGCAGCTTTTTAGAGCGGCTGTTTTTT. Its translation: CASSFLERLFF.

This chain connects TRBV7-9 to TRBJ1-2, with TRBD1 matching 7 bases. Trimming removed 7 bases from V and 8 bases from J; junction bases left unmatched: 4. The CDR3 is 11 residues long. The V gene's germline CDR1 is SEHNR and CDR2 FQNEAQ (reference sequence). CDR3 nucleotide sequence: TGTGCCAGCAAGACAGGGAGGGGCTACACCTTC. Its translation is CASKTGRGYTF.